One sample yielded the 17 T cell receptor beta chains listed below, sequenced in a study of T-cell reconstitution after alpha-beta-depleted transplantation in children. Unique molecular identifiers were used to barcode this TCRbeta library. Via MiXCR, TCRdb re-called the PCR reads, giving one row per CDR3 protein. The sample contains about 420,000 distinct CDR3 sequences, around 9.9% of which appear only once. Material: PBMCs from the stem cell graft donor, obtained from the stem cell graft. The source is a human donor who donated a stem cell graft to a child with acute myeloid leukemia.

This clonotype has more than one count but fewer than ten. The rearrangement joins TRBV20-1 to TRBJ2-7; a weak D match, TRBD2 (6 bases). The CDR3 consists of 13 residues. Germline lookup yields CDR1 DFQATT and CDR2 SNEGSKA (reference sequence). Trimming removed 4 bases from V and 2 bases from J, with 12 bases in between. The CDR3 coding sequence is TGCAGTGCTAAGTCTAGCGTTCCCTACGAGCAGTACTTC. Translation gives CSAKSSVPYEQYF.

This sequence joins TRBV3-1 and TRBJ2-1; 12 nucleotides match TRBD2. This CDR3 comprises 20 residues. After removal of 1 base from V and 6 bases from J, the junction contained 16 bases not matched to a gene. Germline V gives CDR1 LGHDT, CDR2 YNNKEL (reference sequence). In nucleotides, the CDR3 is TGTGCCAGCAGCCAAGGAAATGCCCGGGCGACTAGCGGGAGTGTCAATGAGCAGTTCTTC. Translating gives CASSQGNARATSGSVNEQFF.

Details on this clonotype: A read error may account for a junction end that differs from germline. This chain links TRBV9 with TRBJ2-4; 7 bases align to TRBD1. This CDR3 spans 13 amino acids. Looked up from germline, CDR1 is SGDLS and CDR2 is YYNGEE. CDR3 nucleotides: TGTGCCAGCAGTGTAGGACAGGAAAACATTCAGTACTTC. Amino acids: CASSVGQENIQYF.

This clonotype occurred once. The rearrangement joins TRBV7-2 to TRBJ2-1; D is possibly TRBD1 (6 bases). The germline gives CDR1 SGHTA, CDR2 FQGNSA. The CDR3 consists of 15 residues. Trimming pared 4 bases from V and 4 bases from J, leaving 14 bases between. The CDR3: CASSSGPGTYNEQFF. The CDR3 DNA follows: TGTGCCAGCAGCTCCGGGCCAGGGACATACAATGAGCAGTTCTTC.

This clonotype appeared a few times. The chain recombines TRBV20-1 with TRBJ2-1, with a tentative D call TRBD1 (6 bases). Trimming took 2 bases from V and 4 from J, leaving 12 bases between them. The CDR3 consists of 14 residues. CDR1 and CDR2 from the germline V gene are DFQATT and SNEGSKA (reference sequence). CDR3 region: CSARTGTSYNEQFF. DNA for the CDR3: TGCAGTGCTAGAACCGGGACAAGTTACAATGAGCAGTTCTTC.

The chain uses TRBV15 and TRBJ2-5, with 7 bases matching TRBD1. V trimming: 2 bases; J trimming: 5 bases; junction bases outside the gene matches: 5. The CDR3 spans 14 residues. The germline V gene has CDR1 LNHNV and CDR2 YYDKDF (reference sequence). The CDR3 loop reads CATSRRQGWETQYF. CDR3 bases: TGTGCCACCAGCAGAAGACAGGGTTGGGAGACCCAGTACTTC.

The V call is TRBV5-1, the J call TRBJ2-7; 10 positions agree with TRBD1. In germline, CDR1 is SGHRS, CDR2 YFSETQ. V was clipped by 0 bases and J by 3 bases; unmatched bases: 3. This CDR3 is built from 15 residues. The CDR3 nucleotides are TGCGCCAGCAGCTTGGGACAGGGGGCCATCTACGAGCAGTACTTC. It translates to CASSLGQGAIYEQYF.

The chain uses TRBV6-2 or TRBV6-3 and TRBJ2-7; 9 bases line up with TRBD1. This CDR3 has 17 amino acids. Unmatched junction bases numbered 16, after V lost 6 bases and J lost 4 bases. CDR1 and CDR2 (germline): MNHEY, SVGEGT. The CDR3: CASRRQRTGERAYEQYF. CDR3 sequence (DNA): TGTGCCAGCAGACGACAACGGACAGGGGAAAGAGCGTACGAGCAGTACTTC.

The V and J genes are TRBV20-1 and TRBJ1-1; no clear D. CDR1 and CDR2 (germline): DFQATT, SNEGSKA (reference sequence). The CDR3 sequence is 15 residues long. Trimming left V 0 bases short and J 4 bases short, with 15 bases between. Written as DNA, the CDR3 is TGCAGTGCTAGAGAGGGCGGCTGGGTGGGCACTGAAGCTTTCTTT. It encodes CSAREGGWVGTEAFF.

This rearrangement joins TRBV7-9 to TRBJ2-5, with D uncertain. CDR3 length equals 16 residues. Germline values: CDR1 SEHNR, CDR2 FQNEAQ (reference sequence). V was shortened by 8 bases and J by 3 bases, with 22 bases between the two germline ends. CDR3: CASARKFPLTEETQYF. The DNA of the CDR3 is TGTGCCAGCGCTCGGAAGTTCCCTCTTACCGAAGAGACCCAGTACTTC.

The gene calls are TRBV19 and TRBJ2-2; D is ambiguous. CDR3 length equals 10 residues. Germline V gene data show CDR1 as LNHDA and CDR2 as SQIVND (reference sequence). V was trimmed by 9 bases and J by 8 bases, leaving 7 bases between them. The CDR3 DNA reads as TGTGCCAGCCTAGGGGGGGAGCTGTTTTTT. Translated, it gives CASLGGELFF.

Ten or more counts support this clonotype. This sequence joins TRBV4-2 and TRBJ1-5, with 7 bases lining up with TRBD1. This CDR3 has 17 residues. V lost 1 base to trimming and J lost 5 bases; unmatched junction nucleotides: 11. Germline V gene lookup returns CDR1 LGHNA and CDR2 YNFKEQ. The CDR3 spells CASSQGSHQGGYQPQHF. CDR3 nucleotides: TGTGCCAGCAGCCAAGGAAGCCATCAGGGGGGTTATCAGCCCCAGCATTTT.

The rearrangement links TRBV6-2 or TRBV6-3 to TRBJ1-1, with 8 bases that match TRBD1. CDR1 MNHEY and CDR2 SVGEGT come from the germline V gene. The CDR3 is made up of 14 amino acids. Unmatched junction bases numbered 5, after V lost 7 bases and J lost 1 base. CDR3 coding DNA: TGTGCCAGCAACTCTGGACAGGGGAACACTGAAGCTTTCTTT. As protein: CASNSGQGNTEAFF.

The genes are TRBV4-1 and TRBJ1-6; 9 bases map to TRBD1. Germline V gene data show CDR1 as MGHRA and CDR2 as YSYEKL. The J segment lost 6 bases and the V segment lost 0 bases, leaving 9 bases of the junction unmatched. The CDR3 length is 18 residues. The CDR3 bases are TGCGCCAGCAGCCAAGATCGGAACAGGGGGCAGAGTAATTCACCCCTCCACTTT. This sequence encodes CASSQDRNRGQSNSPLHF.

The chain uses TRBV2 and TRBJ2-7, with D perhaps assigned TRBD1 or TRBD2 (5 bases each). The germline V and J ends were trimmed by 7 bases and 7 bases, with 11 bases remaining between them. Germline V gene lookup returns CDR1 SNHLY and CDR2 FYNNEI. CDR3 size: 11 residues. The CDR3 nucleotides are TGTGCCAGCATCGTTGGGGGAGAGCAGTACGTC. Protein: CASIVGGEQYV.

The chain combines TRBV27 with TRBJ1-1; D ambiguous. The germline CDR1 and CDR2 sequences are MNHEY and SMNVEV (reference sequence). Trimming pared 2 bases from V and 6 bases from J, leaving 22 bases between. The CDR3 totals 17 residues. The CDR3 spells CASSLEGRLIKSPEAFF. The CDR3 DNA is TGTGCCAGCAGTTTAGAAGGCCGACTAATCAAATCACCTGAAGCTTTCTTT.

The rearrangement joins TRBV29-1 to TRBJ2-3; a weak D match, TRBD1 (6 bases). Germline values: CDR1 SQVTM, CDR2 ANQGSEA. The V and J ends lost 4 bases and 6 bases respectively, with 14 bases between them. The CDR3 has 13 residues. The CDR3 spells CSVGPGGGDTQYF. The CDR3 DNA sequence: TGCAGCGTTGGACCCGGTGGGGGCGATACGCAGTATTTT.